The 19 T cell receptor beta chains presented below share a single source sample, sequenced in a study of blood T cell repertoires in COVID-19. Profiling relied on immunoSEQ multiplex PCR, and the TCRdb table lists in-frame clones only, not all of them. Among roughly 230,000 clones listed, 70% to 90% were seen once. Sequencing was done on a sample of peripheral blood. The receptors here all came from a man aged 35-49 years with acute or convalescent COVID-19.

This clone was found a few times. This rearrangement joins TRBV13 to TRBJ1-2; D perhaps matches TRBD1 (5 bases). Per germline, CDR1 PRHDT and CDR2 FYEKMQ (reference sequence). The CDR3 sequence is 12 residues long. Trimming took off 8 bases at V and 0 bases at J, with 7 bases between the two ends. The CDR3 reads CASAGANYGYTF. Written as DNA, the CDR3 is TGTGCCAGCGCGGGGGCTAACTATGGCTACACCTTC.

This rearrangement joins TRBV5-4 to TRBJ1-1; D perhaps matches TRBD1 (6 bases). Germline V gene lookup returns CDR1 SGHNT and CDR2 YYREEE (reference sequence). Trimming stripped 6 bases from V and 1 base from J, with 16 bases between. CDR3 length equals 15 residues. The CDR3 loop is CASTQGRRSNTEAFF. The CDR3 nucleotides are TGTGCCAGCACCCAGGGGCGGCGGTCGAACACTGAAGCTTTCTTT.

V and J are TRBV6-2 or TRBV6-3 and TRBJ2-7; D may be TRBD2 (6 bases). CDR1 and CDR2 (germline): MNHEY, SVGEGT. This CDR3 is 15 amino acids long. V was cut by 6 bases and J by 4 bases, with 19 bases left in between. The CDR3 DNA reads TGTGCCAGCAGCCCCGGGGGTACTTCGGGATACGAGCAGTACTTC. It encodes CASSPGGTSGYEQYF.

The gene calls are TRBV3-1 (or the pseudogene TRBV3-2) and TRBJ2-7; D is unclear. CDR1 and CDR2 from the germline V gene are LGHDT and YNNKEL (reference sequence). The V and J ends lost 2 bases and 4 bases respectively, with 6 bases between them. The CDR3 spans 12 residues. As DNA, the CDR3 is TGTGCCAGCAGCCAATTCGGGTACGAGCAGTACTTC. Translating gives CASSQFGYEQYF.

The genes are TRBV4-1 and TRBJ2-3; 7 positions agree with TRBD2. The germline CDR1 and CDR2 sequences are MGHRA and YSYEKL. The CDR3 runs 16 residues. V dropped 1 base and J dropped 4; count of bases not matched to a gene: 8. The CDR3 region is CASSQGVAGVADTQYF. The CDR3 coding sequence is TGCGCCAGCAGCCAAGGGGTGGCGGGGGTAGCAGATACGCAGTATTTT.

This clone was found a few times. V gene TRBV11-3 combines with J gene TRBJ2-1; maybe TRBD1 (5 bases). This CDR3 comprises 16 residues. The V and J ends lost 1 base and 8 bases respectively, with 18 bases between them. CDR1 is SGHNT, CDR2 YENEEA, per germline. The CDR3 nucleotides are TGTGCCAGCAGCTTAGGTTGGGGCCCGGTTTCCGATGAGCAGTTCTTC. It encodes CASSLGWGPVSDEQFF.

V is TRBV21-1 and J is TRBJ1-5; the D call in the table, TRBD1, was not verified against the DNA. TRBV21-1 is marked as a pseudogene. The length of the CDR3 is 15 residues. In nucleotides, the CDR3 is TGTGCCAGCAGCCCCCCCTGGCTCCGCAATCAGCCCCAGCATTTT. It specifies CASSPPWLRNQPQHF.

The CDR3 bases are TGTGCCAGCAACATCGGGGGGCTGAACACTGAAGCTTTCTTT. Translating it yields CASNIGGLNTEAFF. This chain links TRBV6-5 with TRBJ1-1; tentatively, D is TRBD1 (6 bases). V was trimmed by 7 bases and J by 0 bases, leaving 12 bases between them. CDR3 size: 14 residues. The V gene's germline CDR1 is MNHEY and CDR2 SVGAGI.

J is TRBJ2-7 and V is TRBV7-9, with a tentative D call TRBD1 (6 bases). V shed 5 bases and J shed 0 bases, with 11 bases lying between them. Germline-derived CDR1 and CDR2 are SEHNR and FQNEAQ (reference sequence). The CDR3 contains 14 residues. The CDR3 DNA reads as TGTGCCAGCAGCGTCGACAGGTCCTCCTACGAGCAGTACTTC. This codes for CASSVDRSSYEQYF.

The CDR3 region is CASSQASHVNEKLFF. The CDR3 coding sequence is TGTGCCAGCAGCCAAGCAAGCCATGTTAATGAAAAACTGTTTTTT. The chain links TRBV3-1 (or the pseudogene TRBV3-2) to TRBJ1-4, with D hard to call. CDR3 size: 15 residues. CDR1 is LGHDT, CDR2 YNNKEL, per germline (reference sequence). The V end was cut by 1 base, the J end by 4 bases, with 10 bases between.

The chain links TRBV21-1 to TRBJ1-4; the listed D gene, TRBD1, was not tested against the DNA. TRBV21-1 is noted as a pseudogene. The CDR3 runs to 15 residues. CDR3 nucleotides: TGTGCCAGCAGCACACGACAGGGGGCTAATGAAAAACTGTTTTTT. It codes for CASSTRQGANEKLFF.

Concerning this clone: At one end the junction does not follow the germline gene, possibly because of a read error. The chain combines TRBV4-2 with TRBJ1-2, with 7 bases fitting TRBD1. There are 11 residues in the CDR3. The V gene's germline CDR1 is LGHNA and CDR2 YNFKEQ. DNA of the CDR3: TGTGCCAGCAGCCACACAGGGGCAGTTTTCTTC. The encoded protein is CASSHTGAVFF.

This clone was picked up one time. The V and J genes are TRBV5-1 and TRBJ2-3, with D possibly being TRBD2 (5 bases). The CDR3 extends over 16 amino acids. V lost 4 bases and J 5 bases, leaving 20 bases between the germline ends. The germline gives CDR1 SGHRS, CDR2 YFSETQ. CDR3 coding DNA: TGCGCCAGCAGCCCCAATTACTTGGGAAGCGGAGATACGCAGTATTTT. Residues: CASSPNYLGSGDTQYF.

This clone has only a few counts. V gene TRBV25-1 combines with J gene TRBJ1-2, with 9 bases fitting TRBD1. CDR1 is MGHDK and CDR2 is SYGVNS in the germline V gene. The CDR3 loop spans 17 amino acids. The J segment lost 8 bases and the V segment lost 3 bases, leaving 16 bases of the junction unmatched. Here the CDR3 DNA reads TGTGCCAGCAGTGACTCCACCACAACAGGGGGCACTCGGGGCTACACCTTC. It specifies CASSDSTTTGGTRGYTF.

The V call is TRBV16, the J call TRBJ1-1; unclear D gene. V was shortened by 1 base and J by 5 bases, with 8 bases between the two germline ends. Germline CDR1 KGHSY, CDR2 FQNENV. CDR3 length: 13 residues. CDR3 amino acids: CASSQFTDTEAFF. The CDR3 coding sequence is TGTGCCAGCAGCCAATTTACTGATACTGAAGCTTTCTTT.

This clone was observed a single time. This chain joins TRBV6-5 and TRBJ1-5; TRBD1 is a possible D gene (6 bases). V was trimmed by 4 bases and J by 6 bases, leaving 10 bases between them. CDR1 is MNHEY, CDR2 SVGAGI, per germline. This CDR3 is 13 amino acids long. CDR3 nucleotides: TGTGCCAGCAGTTTACAGGGCACTCAGCCCCAGCATTTT. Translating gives CASSLQGTQPQHF.

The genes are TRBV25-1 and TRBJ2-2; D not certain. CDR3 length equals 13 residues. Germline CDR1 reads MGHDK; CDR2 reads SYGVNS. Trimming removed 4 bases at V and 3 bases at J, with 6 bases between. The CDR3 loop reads CASSGEDTGELFF. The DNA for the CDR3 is TGTGCCAGCAGTGGTGAGGACACCGGGGAGCTGTTTTTT.

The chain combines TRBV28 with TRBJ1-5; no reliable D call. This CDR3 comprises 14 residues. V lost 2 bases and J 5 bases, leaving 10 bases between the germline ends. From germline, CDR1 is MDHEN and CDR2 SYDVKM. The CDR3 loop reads CASSLGSSYQPQHF. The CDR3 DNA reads TGTGCCAGCAGTTTAGGCAGTTCCTATCAGCCCCAGCATTTT.

The CDR3 is CASSLTSPDTQYF. CDR3 sequence (DNA): TGTGCCAGCAGCTTGACTAGCCCAGATACGCAGTATTTT. This chain links TRBV5-6 with TRBJ2-3, with D possibly being TRBD2 (6 bases). The germline CDR1 and CDR2 sequences are SGHDT and YYEEEE. The V gene lost 1 base and the J gene lost 4 bases, with 7 bases spanning the gap. The length of the CDR3 is 13 residues. Drawing the rest from reference TRBV5-6 and TRBJ2-3, the complete variable domain is DAGVTQSPTHLIKTRGQQVTLRCSPKSGHDTVSWYQQALGQGPQFIFQYYEEEERQRGNFPDRFSGHQFPNYSSELNVNALLLGDSALYLCASSLTSPDTQYFGPGTRLTVL.